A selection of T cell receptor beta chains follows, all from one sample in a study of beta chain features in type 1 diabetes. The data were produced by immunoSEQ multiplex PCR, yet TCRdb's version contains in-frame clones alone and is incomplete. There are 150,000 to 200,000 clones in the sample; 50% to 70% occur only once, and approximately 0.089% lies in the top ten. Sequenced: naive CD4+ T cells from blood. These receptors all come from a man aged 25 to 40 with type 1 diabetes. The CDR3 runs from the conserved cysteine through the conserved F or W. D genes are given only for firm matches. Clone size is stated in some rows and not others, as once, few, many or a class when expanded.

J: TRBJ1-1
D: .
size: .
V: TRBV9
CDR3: CASGRENTEAFF
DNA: TGTGCCAGCGGCAGGGAGAACACTGAAGCTTTCTTT

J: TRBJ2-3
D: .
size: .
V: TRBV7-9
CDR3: CASSLARGSGTDTQYF
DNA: TGTGCCAGCAGCTTAGCCCGGGGTAGCGGCACAGATACGCAGTATTTT

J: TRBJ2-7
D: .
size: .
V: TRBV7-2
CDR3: CASSLEGPGTYEQYF
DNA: TGTGCCAGCAGCTTAGAAGGGCCCGGTACCTACGAGCAGTACTTC

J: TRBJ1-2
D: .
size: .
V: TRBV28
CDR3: CASSLSQNYGYTF
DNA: TGTGCCAGCAGTTTAAGTCAGAACTATGGCTACACCTTC

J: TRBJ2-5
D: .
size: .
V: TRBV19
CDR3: CASSDTGWALETQYF
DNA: TGTGCCAGTAGTGACACAGGGTGGGCGTTGGAGACCCAGTACTTC

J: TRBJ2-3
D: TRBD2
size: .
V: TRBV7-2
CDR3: CASSLGAGYTDTQYF
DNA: TGTGCCAGCAGCTTAGGAGCGGGATACACAGATACGCAGTATTTT

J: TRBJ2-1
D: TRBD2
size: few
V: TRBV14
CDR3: CASSPHSGGSYNEQFF
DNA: TGTGCCAGCAGCCCCCATAGCGGGGGAAGTTACAATGAGCAGTTCTTC

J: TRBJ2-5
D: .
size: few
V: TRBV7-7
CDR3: CASSSGVGQETQYF
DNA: TGTGCCAGCAGCTCTGGTGTAGGGCAAGAGACCCAGTACTTC

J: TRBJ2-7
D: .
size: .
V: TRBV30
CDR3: CAWSVGSLSYEQYF
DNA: TGTGCCTGGAGTGTCGGCAGCCTCTCCTACGAGCAGTACTTC

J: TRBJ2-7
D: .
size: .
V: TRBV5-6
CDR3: CASSLNPGTYEQYF
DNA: TGTGCCAGCAGCCTGAACCCAGGGACCTACGAGCAGTACTTC

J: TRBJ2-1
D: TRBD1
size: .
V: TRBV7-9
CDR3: CASSLVLYVRDRGNEQFF
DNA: TGTGCCAGCAGCTTAGTTTTATATGTTAGGGACAGGGGCAATGAGCAGTTCTTC

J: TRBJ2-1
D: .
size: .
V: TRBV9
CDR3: CASTRSSFGDIDEQFF
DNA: TGTGCCAGCACTCGAAGTTCGTTCGGGGATATCGATGAGCAGTTCTTC